Listed below are T cell receptor beta chains from one sample, sequenced in a study of human T cells and chemical hapten exposure. TCRdb re-derived calls from the RACE reads in MiXCR, one entry per CDR3 protein. The data contain 380,000 or so distinct CDR3 sequences, approximately 5% of them seen just once; the ten biggest clones take up under 3%. The sample in question was whole blood, obtained in connection with sensitization to the hapten diphenylcyclopropenone (DPC). The receptors were gathered from a woman aged 45-65 years with alopecia areata. Some clones in this sample may be carry-over from other donors' samples. The CDR3 runs from the conserved cysteine through the conserved F or W. The D gene is left open where the match is weak. Size values are once, few and many counts, or a class for expanded clones, and some rows have none.

abundance: few; d_gene: .; j_gene: TRBJ2-7; len: 13; v_gene: TRBV7-3; CDR3nt: TGTGCCAGCAGCTCCGGGGGCAGTCAAGAGCAGTACTTC; CDR3aa: CASSSGGSQEQYF
abundance: few; d_gene: .; j_gene: TRBJ2-7; len: 14; v_gene: TRBV5-4; CDR3nt: TGTGCCAGCAGCTTGGACTCGGGGCCCTACGAGCAGTACTTC; CDR3aa: CASSLDSGPYEQYF
abundance: many; d_gene: TRBD1; j_gene: TRBJ1-1; len: 14; v_gene: TRBV7-2; CDR3nt: TGTGCCAGCAGCTTCGGGGACAGACGGACTGAAGCTTTCTTT; CDR3aa: CASSFGDRRTEAFF
abundance: .; d_gene: TRBD2; j_gene: TRBJ2-3; len: 11; v_gene: TRBV29-1; CDR3nt: TGCAGCGCGGGGGAGGGGAGGACGCAGTATTTT; CDR3aa: CSAGEGRTQYF
abundance: many; d_gene: .; j_gene: TRBJ1-1; len: 12; v_gene: TRBV29-1; CDR3nt: TGCAGCGCGATAGTATGGGACACTGAAGCTTTCTTT; CDR3aa: CSAIVWDTEAFF
abundance: many; d_gene: TRBD1; j_gene: TRBJ1-3; len: 17; v_gene: TRBV10-3; CDR3nt: TGTGCCATCAGTGGGTGGACAGGGGATACCTCTGGAAACACCATATATTTT; CDR3aa: CAISGWTGDTSGNTIYF
abundance: .; d_gene: .; j_gene: TRBJ2-1; len: 14; v_gene: TRBV20-1; CDR3nt: TGCAGTGCGCAATCCGGGACTGGATACAATGAGCAGTTCTTC; CDR3aa: CSAQSGTGYNEQFF
abundance: .; d_gene: TRBD1; j_gene: TRBJ2-7; len: 14; v_gene: TRBV7-9; CDR3nt: TGTGCCAGCAGCGTTAGACAGGGTCCCTACGAGCAGTACTTC; CDR3aa: CASSVRQGPYEQYF
abundance: many; d_gene: .; j_gene: TRBJ1-6; len: 14; v_gene: TRBV4-1; CDR3nt: TGCGCCAGCAGCCAAAGGGACGGGAATTCACCCCTCCACTTT; CDR3aa: CASSQRDGNSPLHF
abundance: .; d_gene: TRBD1; j_gene: TRBJ1-2; len: 14; v_gene: TRBV12-3/TRBV12-4; CDR3nt: TGTGCCAGCAGTGGGTCACAGGGGAACGATGGCTACACCTTC; CDR3aa: CASSGSQGNDGYTF
abundance: many; d_gene: .; j_gene: TRBJ2-5; len: 10; v_gene: TRBV7-9; CDR3nt: TGTGCCAGCCCCGGAGAGACCCAGTACTTC; CDR3aa: CASPGETQYF
abundance: .; d_gene: .; j_gene: TRBJ1-1; len: 16; v_gene: TRBV20-1; CDR3nt: TGCAGTGCCCCCGATAGCGGGGTTTGGCTGAACACTGAAGCTTTCTTT; CDR3aa: CSAPDSGVWLNTEAFF
abundance: many; d_gene: TRBD1; j_gene: TRBJ1-2; len: 14; v_gene: TRBV7-2; CDR3nt: TGTGCCAGCAGCCTGGACAGGGGGCAAGGTGGCTACACCTTC; CDR3aa: CASSLDRGQGGYTF
abundance: many; d_gene: .; j_gene: TRBJ1-1; len: 14; v_gene: TRBV12-3/TRBV12-4; CDR3nt: TGTGCCAGCAGTTTTAATCAGGCCGGCAGAGAAGCTTTCTTT; CDR3aa: CASSFNQAGREAFF
abundance: few; d_gene: TRBD1; j_gene: TRBJ2-7; len: 15; v_gene: TRBV9; CDR3nt: TGTGCCAGCAGCGTAGGAGTAGGGGGCATGTACGAGCAGTACTTC; CDR3aa: CASSVGVGGMYEQYF
abundance: few; d_gene: .; j_gene: TRBJ2-1; len: 16; v_gene: TRBV20-1; CDR3nt: TGCAGTGCTAGAGATCAAGCGGGTCCATCCTACAATGAGCAGTTCTTC; CDR3aa: CSARDQAGPSYNEQFF
abundance: many; d_gene: .; j_gene: TRBJ1-6; len: 13; v_gene: TRBV10-3; CDR3nt: TGTGCCATCAGTGAGACAGGGCTCTCACCCCTCCACTTT; CDR3aa: CAISETGLSPLHF
abundance: .; d_gene: TRBD1; j_gene: TRBJ1-5; len: 15; v_gene: TRBV20-1; CDR3nt: TGCAGTGCTAGAAGAGGGACAGGGAGTAATCAGCCCCAGCATTTT; CDR3aa: CSARRGTGSNQPQHF
abundance: .; d_gene: .; j_gene: TRBJ1-1; len: 13; v_gene: TRBV12-3/TRBV12-4; CDR3nt: TGTGCCAGCACCCATCCGGTAGGGACTGAAGCTTTCTTT; CDR3aa: CASTHPVGTEAFF
abundance: many; d_gene: TRBD2; j_gene: TRBJ2-1; len: 15; v_gene: TRBV6-2/TRBV6-3; CDR3nt: TGTGCCAGCAGTCCGGTAGCGGGACTCCAGGGGGAGCAGTTCTTC; CDR3aa: CASSPVAGLQGEQFF
abundance: many; d_gene: .; j_gene: TRBJ2-1; len: 12; v_gene: TRBV29-1; CDR3nt: TGCAGCGTTACCCGGACTACTAATGAGCAGTTCTTC; CDR3aa: CSVTRTTNEQFF
abundance: many; d_gene: TRBD1; j_gene: TRBJ2-1; len: 16; v_gene: TRBV6-6; CDR3nt: TGTGCCAGCAGTTCAGGGGGCTCAAGCTCCTACAATGAGCAGTTCTTC; CDR3aa: CASSSGGSSSYNEQFF
abundance: few; d_gene: .; j_gene: TRBJ1-5; len: 13; v_gene: TRBV27; CDR3nt: TGTGCCAGCAGTTTATCCCACAGTCAGCCCCAGCATTTT; CDR3aa: CASSLSHSQPQHF
abundance: many; d_gene: .; j_gene: TRBJ1-1; len: 14; v_gene: TRBV11-2; CDR3nt: TGTGCCAGCAGCTCCCCCCCCATGAACACTGAAGCTTTCTTT; CDR3aa: CASSSPPMNTEAFF
abundance: many; d_gene: .; j_gene: TRBJ2-4; len: 13; v_gene: TRBV28; CDR3nt: TGTGCCAGCAGGGAGGGACGGATCAACATTCAGTACTTC; CDR3aa: CASREGRINIQYF
abundance: many; d_gene: TRBD1; j_gene: TRBJ2-1; len: 16; v_gene: TRBV5-1; CDR3nt: TGCGCCAGCAGGGAACAGGGGGCAGGGTCCTACAATGAGCAGTTCTTC; CDR3aa: CASREQGAGSYNEQFF
abundance: many; d_gene: TRBD1; j_gene: TRBJ1-1; len: 18; v_gene: TRBV7-9; CDR3nt: TGTGCCAGCAGCCCAGGGACAGGGGAATGGAGAGAGAGCACTGAAGCTTTCTTT; CDR3aa: CASSPGTGEWRESTEAFF
abundance: many; d_gene: .; j_gene: TRBJ1-1; len: 16; v_gene: TRBV12-3/TRBV12-4; CDR3nt: TGTGCCAGCAGTCCTGGGGAACGGGGTTACAACACTGAAGCTTTCTTT; CDR3aa: CASSPGERGYNTEAFF
abundance: .; d_gene: .; j_gene: TRBJ2-4; len: 13; v_gene: TRBV12-3/TRBV12-4; CDR3nt: TGTGCCAGCAGTTTAGCGCTAAGGGACATTCAGTACTTC; CDR3aa: CASSLALRDIQYF
abundance: few; d_gene: .; j_gene: TRBJ1-4; len: 14; v_gene: TRBV13; CDR3nt: TGTGCCAGCAGCCAACAGGGTCAGGATGAAAAACTGTTTTTT; CDR3aa: CASSQQGQDEKLFF